Listed below are T cell receptor beta chains from one sample, sequenced in a study of post-analysis software for immune sequencing data. TCRdb re-called the PCR reads with MiXCR, one entry per CDR3 protein. Among about 810,000 distinct CDR3 sequences listed, under 70% were seen once. Sequenced: blood. The receptors here all came from a girl between 10 and 17 years old with multiple sclerosis. Both conserved end residues are part of each CDR3. The D gene is left open where the match is weak. Expanded clones are given a class, and other clones once, few, many or no size at all.

V gene: TRBV7-3; clone size: once; J gene: TRBJ2-3; D gene: .; CDR3 DNA: TGTGCCAGCAGCTTAAGTGGGGGGCGTGAAGATACGCAGTATTTT; CDR3 protein: CASSLSGGREDTQYF
V gene: TRBV20-1; clone size: few; J gene: TRBJ2-7; D gene: TRBD2; CDR3 DNA: TGCAGTGCTAGCCCCGGGGGGTTGACCTTGTCCTACGAGCAGTACTTC; CDR3 protein: CSASPGGLTLSYEQYF
V gene: TRBV7-9; clone size: many; J gene: TRBJ2-3; D gene: .; CDR3 DNA: TGTGCCAGCAGCTTAGCTGGTGTAGATACGCAGTATTTT; CDR3 protein: CASSLAGVDTQYF
V gene: TRBV3-1; clone size: .; J gene: TRBJ2-4; D gene: .; CDR3 DNA: TGTGCCAGCAGCCTTCGAATCCCCGACTCGCCTCTTGACATTCAGTACTTC; CDR3 protein: CASSLRIPDSPLDIQYF
V gene: TRBV20-1; clone size: few; J gene: TRBJ2-7; D gene: .; CDR3 DNA: TGCAGTGCTAGAGCTCTGGCTTGGGGGAGCTCCTACGAGCAGTACTTC; CDR3 protein: CSARALAWGSSYEQYF
V gene: TRBV7-3; clone size: .; J gene: TRBJ2-3; D gene: .; CDR3 DNA: TGTGCCAGCAGCTTAGCGGGCAGGGTGTATTTT; CDR3 protein: CASSLAGRVYF
V gene: TRBV27; clone size: .; J gene: TRBJ1-1; D gene: TRBD1; CDR3 DNA: TGTGCCAGCGGGTATCCGGGACAGGGGGCTGACGCTTTCTTT; CDR3 protein: CASGYPGQGADAFF
V gene: TRBV20-1; clone size: .; J gene: TRBJ2-1; D gene: .; CDR3 DNA: TGCAGTGCTAGGAAGACAGGCCTTTACAATGAGCAGTTCTTC; CDR3 protein: CSARKTGLYNEQFF
V gene: TRBV29-1; clone size: .; J gene: TRBJ1-4; D gene: .; CDR3 DNA: TGCAGCGTTGAAGCAACTAATGAAAAACTGTTTTTT; CDR3 protein: CSVEATNEKLFF
V gene: TRBV20-1; clone size: .; J gene: TRBJ1-2; D gene: .; CDR3 DNA: TGCAGTGCTAGATCAGGGGCGGTGGGCTATGGCTACACCTTC; CDR3 protein: CSARSGAVGYGYTF
V gene: TRBV5-1; clone size: .; J gene: TRBJ2-7; D gene: TRBD2; CDR3 DNA: TGCGCCAGCAGCTTAAGAGCGGGAGGGCCTCTGGAGCAGTACTTC; CDR3 protein: CASSLRAGGPLEQYF
V gene: TRBV6-1; clone size: .; J gene: TRBJ2-7; D gene: TRBD2; CDR3 DNA: TGTGCCACCACATCTAGCGGGAGATCCGGCTACGAGCAGTACTTC; CDR3 protein: CATTSSGRSGYEQYF
V gene: TRBV2; clone size: few; J gene: TRBJ2-5; D gene: TRBD1; CDR3 DNA: TGTGCCAGCAGTGACTTTTCCGGGACAGGGGAGCAGTACTTC; CDR3 protein: CASSDFSGTGEQYF
V gene: TRBV20-1; clone size: .; J gene: TRBJ2-1; D gene: TRBD2; CDR3 DNA: TGCAGTGCTAGAGATCTACGGGGACTAGGGGAGGGACAGTTCTTC; CDR3 protein: CSARDLRGLGEGQFF
V gene: TRBV7-3; clone size: few; J gene: TRBJ2-3; D gene: TRBD2; CDR3 DNA: TGTGCCACAGGAGCGGGGGGAGACACAGATACGCAGTATTTT; CDR3 protein: CATGAGGDTDTQYF
V gene: TRBV29-1; clone size: .; J gene: TRBJ2-5; D gene: TRBD1; CDR3 DNA: TGCAGCGTTGAACCAAATGACAGGGCCAGCGGGACCCAGTACTTC; CDR3 protein: CSVEPNDRASGTQYF
V gene: TRBV6-6; clone size: .; J gene: TRBJ2-1; D gene: TRBD2; CDR3 DNA: TGTGCCAGCAGTCCAGCGGGAGGGTGGTACAATGAGCAGTTCTTC; CDR3 protein: CASSPAGGWYNEQFF
V gene: TRBV15; clone size: .; J gene: TRBJ1-4; D gene: TRBD1; CDR3 DNA: TGTGCCACCAGCAGAGAGGCCAGGGGGAGTGAAAAACTGTTTTTT; CDR3 protein: CATSREARGSEKLFF
V gene: TRBV6-5; clone size: once; J gene: TRBJ1-1; D gene: .; CDR3 DNA: TGTGCCAGCAGTTACTCGAGAAGGCCCAACACTGAAGCTTTCTTT; CDR3 protein: CASSYSRRPNTEAFF
V gene: TRBV5-1; clone size: .; J gene: TRBJ2-7; D gene: .; CDR3 DNA: TGCGCCAGCAGCTGGGGAAGGGACGAGCAGTACTTC; CDR3 protein: CASSWGRDEQYF
V gene: TRBV20-1; clone size: .; J gene: TRBJ2-7; D gene: .; CDR3 DNA: TGCAGTGCTAGGGACAGTCCTACCTACGAGCAGTACTTC; CDR3 protein: CSARDSPTYEQYF
V gene: TRBV15; clone size: once; J gene: TRBJ2-1; D gene: .; CDR3 DNA: TGTGCCACCAAGGCCTACAATGAGCAGTTCTTC; CDR3 protein: CATKAYNEQFF
V gene: TRBV14; clone size: .; J gene: TRBJ2-7; D gene: .; CDR3 DNA: TGTGCCAGCAGCCAATACCGGGACTACGAGCAGTACTTC; CDR3 protein: CASSQYRDYEQYF
V gene: TRBV6-1; clone size: .; J gene: TRBJ2-3; D gene: TRBD2; CDR3 DNA: TGTGCCAGCAGTGGTAGCGGGAGAACAGATACGCAGTATTTT; CDR3 protein: CASSGSGRTDTQYF
V gene: TRBV3-1; clone size: .; J gene: TRBJ1-1; D gene: .; CDR3 DNA: TGTGCCAGCAGCTTTACCAGGGTGGGGAACACTGAAGCTTTCTTT; CDR3 protein: CASSFTRVGNTEAFF
V gene: TRBV30; clone size: .; J gene: TRBJ2-7; D gene: .; CDR3 DNA: TGTGCCTGGAGTCTGGTCCTCTCACTTGAGCAGTACTTC; CDR3 protein: CAWSLVLSLEQYF
V gene: TRBV5-1; clone size: .; J gene: TRBJ2-7; D gene: TRBD1; CDR3 DNA: TGCGCCAGCAGCTCCGATGGGGACAGGGTGTCCGAGCAGTACTTC; CDR3 protein: CASSSDGDRVSEQYF
V gene: TRBV4-1; clone size: .; J gene: TRBJ1-1; D gene: .; CDR3 DNA: TGCGCCAGCAGCCAAAAGGTGGGTGAAGCTTTCTTT; CDR3 protein: CASSQKVGEAFF
V gene: TRBV29-1; clone size: many; J gene: TRBJ1-5; D gene: TRBD1; CDR3 DNA: TGCAGCGCCGCGGACAGGGGGAATCAGCCCCAGCATTTT; CDR3 protein: CSAADRGNQPQHF
V gene: TRBV10-3; clone size: .; J gene: TRBJ2-5; D gene: .; CDR3 DNA: TGTGCCATCAGTGACCTAGAGACCCAGTACTTC; CDR3 protein: CAISDLETQYF
V gene: TRBV5-5; clone size: .; J gene: TRBJ2-1; D gene: .; CDR3 DNA: TGTGCCAGCGGCGCTCCGGGACTTCCCTCCTACAATGAGCAGTTCTTC; CDR3 protein: CASGAPGLPSYNEQFF
V gene: TRBV27; clone size: few; J gene: TRBJ2-4; D gene: .; CDR3 DNA: TGTGCCAGCAGTTTCAGCGGGCAAAGAAACATTCAGTACTTC; CDR3 protein: CASSFSGQRNIQYF
V gene: TRBV6-6; clone size: few; J gene: TRBJ2-7; D gene: .; CDR3 DNA: TGTGCCAGCAGTTACGACTTATCTGGCGGTCAGGCCTACGAGCAGTACTTC; CDR3 protein: CASSYDLSGGQAYEQYF
V gene: TRBV20-1; clone size: .; J gene: TRBJ2-1; D gene: TRBD2; CDR3 DNA: TGCAGTGCGCCCCCGAGCGGGAGGCGCAATGAGCAGTTCTTC; CDR3 protein: CSAPPSGRRNEQFF
V gene: TRBV20-1; clone size: once; J gene: TRBJ2-1; D gene: TRBD2; CDR3 DNA: TGCAGTGCTAGCCCTATAGCGGGGTTCTCCTACAATGAGCAGTTCTTC; CDR3 protein: CSASPIAGFSYNEQFF
V gene: TRBV12-3/TRBV12-4; clone size: few; J gene: TRBJ2-1; D gene: TRBD2; CDR3 DNA: TGTGCTAACAGTTTAGTAGGCGGGAGAAGTACTGAGCAGTTCTTC; CDR3 protein: CANSLVGGRSTEQFF
V gene: TRBV20-1; clone size: .; J gene: TRBJ1-5; D gene: .; CDR3 DNA: TGCAGTGCGAGACAGGCTTCGGGCAATCAGCCCCAGCATTTT; CDR3 protein: CSARQASGNQPQHF
V gene: TRBV19; clone size: .; J gene: TRBJ2-4; D gene: .; CDR3 DNA: TGTGCCAGTAGTATCGAAAGGGGAGGCATTCAGTATTTC; CDR3 protein: CASSIERGGIQYF
V gene: TRBV7-3; clone size: .; J gene: TRBJ2-3; D gene: TRBD2; CDR3 DNA: TGTGCCAGCAGCCCCTCGGGACTAGCGGGAGGGGGCGCAGATACGCAGTATTTT; CDR3 protein: CASSPSGLAGGGADTQYF
V gene: TRBV4-1; clone size: few; J gene: TRBJ2-7; D gene: TRBD1; CDR3 DNA: TGCGCCAGCAGCCAAGTGGACCCGATCCGTCTTAACCGACGGGACAGTTACACCTACGAGCAGTACTTC; CDR3 protein: CASSQVDPIRLNRRDSYTYEQYF
V gene: TRBV5-6; clone size: few; J gene: TRBJ2-3; D gene: TRBD2; CDR3 DNA: TGTGCCAGCAGCTCAATGTCCGCGGGACTAGCAAAAGATACGCAGTATTTT; CDR3 protein: CASSSMSAGLAKDTQYF
V gene: TRBV2; clone size: once; J gene: TRBJ2-5; D gene: TRBD2; CDR3 DNA: TGTGCCAGCAGGGACCCGGGACTAGCGGGGCCCCAGCAGTACTTC; CDR3 protein: CASRDPGLAGPQQYF
V gene: TRBV5-1; clone size: few; J gene: TRBJ1-6; D gene: TRBD1; CDR3 DNA: TGTGCCAGCAGTTTAGAGGGGGCTAATTCACCCCTCCACTTT; CDR3 protein: CASSLEGANSPLHF
V gene: TRBV3-1; clone size: few; J gene: TRBJ2-7; D gene: .; CDR3 DNA: TGTGCCAGCAGCTCAAGAGGGTCTCCTGGGTCCTACGAGCAGTACTTC; CDR3 protein: CASSSRGSPGSYEQYF
V gene: TRBV5-1; clone size: few; J gene: TRBJ1-2; D gene: .; CDR3 DNA: TGCGCCAGCAGCCAAGATGCTAACTATGGCTACACCTTC; CDR3 protein: CASSQDANYGYTF
V gene: TRBV7-9; clone size: .; J gene: TRBJ1-2; D gene: .; CDR3 DNA: TGTGCCAGCAGCTTATCTAGGGGCGCGTTGAATGGCTACACCTTC; CDR3 protein: CASSLSRGALNGYTF
V gene: TRBV10-3; clone size: .; J gene: TRBJ2-2; D gene: TRBD2; CDR3 DNA: TGTGCCATCAAGAATAGGAGCGGGGGCGGCACCGGGGAGCTGTTTTTT; CDR3 protein: CAIKNRSGGGTGELFF
V gene: TRBV7-2; clone size: .; J gene: TRBJ2-3; D gene: .; CDR3 DNA: TGTGCCAGCAGCCGGGACTCCCTCACAGATACGCAGTATTTT; CDR3 protein: CASSRDSLTDTQYF
V gene: TRBV7-2; clone size: .; J gene: TRBJ2-7; D gene: TRBD2; CDR3 DNA: TGTGCCAGCAGCACAATTAGCGGGAGTATCTACGAGCAGTACTTC; CDR3 protein: CASSTISGSIYEQYF
V gene: TRBV29-1; clone size: .; J gene: TRBJ1-1; D gene: TRBD1; CDR3 DNA: TGCAGCGTGGGACAGGGTAGGGCTGAAGCTTTCTTT; CDR3 protein: CSVGQGRAEAFF
V gene: TRBV9; clone size: .; J gene: TRBJ2-7; D gene: TRBD1; CDR3 DNA: TGTGCCAGCAGCGTAGGGTGGGACAGGCACTACTACGAGCAGTACTTC; CDR3 protein: CASSVGWDRHYYEQYF
V gene: TRBV7-9; clone size: .; J gene: TRBJ2-3; D gene: TRBD1; CDR3 DNA: TGTGCCAGCAGCTTACGGGGACAGCTCCGCACAGATACGCAGTATTTT; CDR3 protein: CASSLRGQLRTDTQYF
V gene: TRBV29-1; clone size: .; J gene: TRBJ2-5; D gene: .; CDR3 DNA: TGCAGCGTTGAAGATGCTCGGGGAGACCAGTACTTC; CDR3 protein: CSVEDARGDQYF
V gene: TRBV5-1; clone size: few; J gene: TRBJ2-7; D gene: .; CDR3 DNA: TGCGCCAGCAGCTTGGAGGAGGGCGCCCAGTACTTC; CDR3 protein: CASSLEEGAQYF
V gene: TRBV5-1; clone size: .; J gene: TRBJ2-3; D gene: TRBD2; CDR3 DNA: TGCGCCAGCAGCTGGGGACTAGAAACCGGCACAGATACGCAGTATTTT; CDR3 protein: CASSWGLETGTDTQYF
V gene: TRBV14; clone size: .; J gene: TRBJ2-1; D gene: TRBD2; CDR3 DNA: TGTGCCAGCAGCGTAGCGGGGAGTCCCTACAATGAGCAGTTCTTC; CDR3 protein: CASSVAGSPYNEQFF
V gene: TRBV5-6; clone size: .; J gene: TRBJ2-1; D gene: .; CDR3 DNA: TGTGCCAGCAGCAGGAGTATTTCCAATGAGCAGTTCTTC; CDR3 protein: CASSRSISNEQFF
V gene: TRBV5-1; clone size: few; J gene: TRBJ2-1; D gene: .; CDR3 DNA: TGCGCCAGCAGCTTGGCTTGGGATGAGCAGTTCTTC; CDR3 protein: CASSLAWDEQFF
V gene: TRBV6-1; clone size: .; J gene: TRBJ2-4; D gene: TRBD2; CDR3 DNA: TGTGCCAGCACCAAACTAGCGGGAGGAACCTACAATGAGCAGTACTTC; CDR3 protein: CASTKLAGGTYNEQYF
V gene: TRBV12-3/TRBV12-4; clone size: .; J gene: TRBJ2-3; D gene: TRBD1; CDR3 DNA: TGTGCCAGCAGTTTAAATGTAGGGACAGGCGTCAGAAGCACAGATACGGAGTATTTT; CDR3 protein: CASSLNVGTGVRSTDTEYF